This TCR beta chain was profiled in a study of cytomegalovirus exposure and HLA in healthy donors. Overall study: Out of 150 million to 200 million T cells, an earlier analysis found about 100 million unique TCR beta sequences in total. The early release's HLA-typed donors yielded approximately 85 million unique TCRs.

CDR3 length: 16 residues. Trimming removed 2 bases from V and 0 bases from J, with 11 bases in between. Germline lookup yields CDR1 GTSNPN and CDR2 SVGIG (reference sequence). With regard to this clone: Antigen unknown.

The PCR employed 60 Vbeta primers together with 13 Jbeta primers. Clones were sequenced by immunoSEQ multiplex PCR, and TCRdb holds only the in-frame ones, with some missing. The sample shows fewer than 200,000 clones, about 80% of them seen only once. Study findings and constraints: The listing of fewer than 200 TCR beta chains classed them as cytomegalovirus-associated.

The TCR sequence derives from a woman between 25 and 40 years old in good health and CMV-seronegative. The rearrangement links TRBV30 to TRBJ2-6; D might be TRBD1 (6 bases). Sequenced: PBMCs. CDR3 residues: CAWSKDRLSGANVLTF. The CDR3, as DNA: TGTGCCTGGAGTAAGGACAGACTCTCTGGGGCCAACGTCCTGACTTTC.